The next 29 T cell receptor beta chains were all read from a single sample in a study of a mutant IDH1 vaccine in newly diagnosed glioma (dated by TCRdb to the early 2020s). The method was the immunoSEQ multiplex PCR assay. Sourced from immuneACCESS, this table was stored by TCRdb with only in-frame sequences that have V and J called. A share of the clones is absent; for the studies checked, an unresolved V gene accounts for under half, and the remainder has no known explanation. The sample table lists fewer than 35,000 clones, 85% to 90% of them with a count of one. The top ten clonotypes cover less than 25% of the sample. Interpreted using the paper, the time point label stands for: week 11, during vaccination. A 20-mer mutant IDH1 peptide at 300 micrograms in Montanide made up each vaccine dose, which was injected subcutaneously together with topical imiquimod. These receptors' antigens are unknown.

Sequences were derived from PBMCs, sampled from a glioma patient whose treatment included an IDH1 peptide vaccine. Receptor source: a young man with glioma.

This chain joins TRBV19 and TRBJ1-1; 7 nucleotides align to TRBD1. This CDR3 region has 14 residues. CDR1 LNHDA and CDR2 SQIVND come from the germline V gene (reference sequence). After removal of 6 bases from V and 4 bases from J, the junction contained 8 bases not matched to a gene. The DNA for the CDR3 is TGTGCCAGTAGCGTACAGGGGACGGGCACTGAAGCTTTCTTT. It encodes CASSVQGTGTEAFF.

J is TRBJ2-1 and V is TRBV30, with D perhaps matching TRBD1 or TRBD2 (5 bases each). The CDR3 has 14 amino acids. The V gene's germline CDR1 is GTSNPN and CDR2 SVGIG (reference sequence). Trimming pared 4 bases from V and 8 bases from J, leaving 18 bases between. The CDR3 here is CAWMRGAPGDEQFF. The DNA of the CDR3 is TGTGCCTGGATGAGGGGAGCTCCCGGGGATGAGCAGTTCTTC. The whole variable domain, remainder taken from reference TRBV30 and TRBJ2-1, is SQTIHQWPATLVQPVGSPLSLECTVEGTSNPNLYWYRQAAGRGLQLLFYSVGIGQISSEVPQNLSASRPQDRQFILSSKKLLLSDSGFYLCAWMRGAPGDEQFFGPGTRLTVL.

CDR3 amino acids: CAWSAPPGLGSAYEQYF. The DNA for the CDR3 is TGTGCCTGGAGTGCCCCCCCCGGACTAGGTTCAGCCTACGAGCAGTACTTC. The V and J genes are TRBV30 and TRBJ2-7, with 7 bases fitting TRBD2. Trimming cost V 1 base and J 2 bases; bases outside gene matches: 14. Germline CDR1 reads GTSNPN; CDR2 reads SVGIG (reference sequence). The CDR3 is 17 residues long.

The CDR3 reads CASSQDAGSPYGYTF. The CDR3 DNA follows: TGTGCCAGCAGCCAAGATGCGGGCAGTCCATATGGCTACACCTTC. J is TRBJ1-2 and V is TRBV14, with D unresolved. The ends were cut back, 0 bases at V and 5 bases at J, with 13 bases in the middle. The length of the CDR3 is 15 residues. CDR1 SGHDN and CDR2 FVKESK come from the germline V gene. Together with reference TRBV14 and TRBJ1-2, the CDR3 gives the full variable domain: EAGVTQFPSHSVIEKGQTVTLRCDPISGHDNLYWYRRVMGKEIKFLLHFVKESKQDESGMPNNRFLAERTGGTYSTLKVQPAELEDSGVYFCASSQDAGSPYGYTFGSGTRLTVV.

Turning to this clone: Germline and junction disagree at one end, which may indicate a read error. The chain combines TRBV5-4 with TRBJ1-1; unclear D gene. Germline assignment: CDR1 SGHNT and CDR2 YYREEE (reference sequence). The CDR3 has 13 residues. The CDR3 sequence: CASRLGQNTEAFF. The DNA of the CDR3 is TGTGCCAGCAGATTGGGCCAAAACACTGAAGCTTTCTTT.

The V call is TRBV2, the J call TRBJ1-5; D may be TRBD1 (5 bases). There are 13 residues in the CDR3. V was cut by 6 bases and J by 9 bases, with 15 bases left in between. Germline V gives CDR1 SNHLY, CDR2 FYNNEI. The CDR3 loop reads CASSREGRMPQHF. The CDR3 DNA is TGTGCCAGCAGCCGGGAGGGGAGAATGCCCCAGCATTTT.

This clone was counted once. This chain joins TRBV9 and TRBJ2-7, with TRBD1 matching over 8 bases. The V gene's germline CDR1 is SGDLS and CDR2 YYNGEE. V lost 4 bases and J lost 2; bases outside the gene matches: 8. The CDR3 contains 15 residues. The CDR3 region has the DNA TGTGCCAGCAGCATGGGACAGGCCGGAACCTACGAGCAGTACTTC. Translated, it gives CASSMGQAGTYEQYF.

The CDR3 sequence is CASSLGDRAGELFF. In nucleotides, the CDR3 is TGTGCCAGCAGCTTGGGAGACAGGGCGGGGGAGCTGTTTTTT. The chain combines TRBV5-6 with TRBJ2-2; TRBD1 aligns across 7 bases. The CDR3 contains 14 residues. V was pared by 0 bases and J by 8 bases, with 4 bases of the junction left unmatched. Looked up from germline, CDR1 is SGHDT and CDR2 is YYEEEE.

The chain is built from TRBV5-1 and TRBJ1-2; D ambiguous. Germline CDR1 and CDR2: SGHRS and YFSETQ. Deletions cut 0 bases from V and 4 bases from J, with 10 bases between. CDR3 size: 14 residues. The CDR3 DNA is TGCGCCAGCAGCTTGGCGGGCGCTTCCTATGGCTACACCTTC. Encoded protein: CASSLAGASYGYTF. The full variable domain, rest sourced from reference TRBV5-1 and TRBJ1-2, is KAGVTQTPRYLIKTRGQQVTLSCSPISGHRSVSWYQQTPGQGLQFLFEYFSETQRNKGNFPGRFSGRQFSNSRSEMNVSTLELGDSALYLCASSLAGASYGYTFGSGTRLTVV.

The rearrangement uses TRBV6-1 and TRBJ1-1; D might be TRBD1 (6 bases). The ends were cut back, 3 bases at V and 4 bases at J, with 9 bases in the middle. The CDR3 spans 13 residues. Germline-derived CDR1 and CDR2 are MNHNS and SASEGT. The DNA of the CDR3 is TGTGCCAGCAGTGACAGGGGCCCCACTGAAGCTTTCTTT. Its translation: CASSDRGPTEAFF.

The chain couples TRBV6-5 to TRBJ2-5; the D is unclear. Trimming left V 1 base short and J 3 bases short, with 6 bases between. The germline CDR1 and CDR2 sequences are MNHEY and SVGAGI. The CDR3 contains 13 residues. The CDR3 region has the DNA TGTGCCAGCAGTTACTACGAGAAAGAGACCCAGTACTTC. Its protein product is CASSYYEKETQYF.

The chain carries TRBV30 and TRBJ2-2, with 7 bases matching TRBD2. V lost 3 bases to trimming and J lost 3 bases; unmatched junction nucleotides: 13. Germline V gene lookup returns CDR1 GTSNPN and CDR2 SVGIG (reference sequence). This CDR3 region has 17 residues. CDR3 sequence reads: CAWSDIGLADHTGELFF. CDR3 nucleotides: TGTGCCTGGAGCGATATTGGGCTAGCGGATCACACCGGGGAGCTGTTTTTT.

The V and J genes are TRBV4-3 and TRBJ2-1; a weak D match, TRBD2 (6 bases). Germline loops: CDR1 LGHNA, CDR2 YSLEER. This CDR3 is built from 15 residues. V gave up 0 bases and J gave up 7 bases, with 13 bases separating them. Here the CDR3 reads CASSQDRLVRNEQFF. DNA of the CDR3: TGCGCCAGCAGCCAAGATCGACTAGTGAGGAATGAGCAGTTCTTC.

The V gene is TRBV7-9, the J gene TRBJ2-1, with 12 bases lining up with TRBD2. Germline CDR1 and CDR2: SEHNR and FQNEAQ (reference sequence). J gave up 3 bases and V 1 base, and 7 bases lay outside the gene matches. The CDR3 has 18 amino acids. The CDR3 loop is CASSLVGLAGGGYNEQFF. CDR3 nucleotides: TGTGCCAGCAGCTTAGTGGGGCTAGCGGGAGGGGGCTACAATGAGCAGTTCTTC.

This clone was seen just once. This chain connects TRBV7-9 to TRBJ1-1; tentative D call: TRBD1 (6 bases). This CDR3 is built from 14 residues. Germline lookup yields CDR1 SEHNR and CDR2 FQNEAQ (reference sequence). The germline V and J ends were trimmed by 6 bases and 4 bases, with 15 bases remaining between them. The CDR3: CASRGNRESTEAFF. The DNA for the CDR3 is TGTGCCAGCAGGGGAAACAGGGAAAGCACTGAAGCTTTCTTT.

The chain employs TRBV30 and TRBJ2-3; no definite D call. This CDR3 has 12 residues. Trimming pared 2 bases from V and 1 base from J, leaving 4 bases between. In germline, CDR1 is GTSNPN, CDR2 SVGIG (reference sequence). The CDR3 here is CAWSRGTDTQYF. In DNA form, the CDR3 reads TGTGCCTGGAGTCGAGGCACAGATACGCAGTATTTT.

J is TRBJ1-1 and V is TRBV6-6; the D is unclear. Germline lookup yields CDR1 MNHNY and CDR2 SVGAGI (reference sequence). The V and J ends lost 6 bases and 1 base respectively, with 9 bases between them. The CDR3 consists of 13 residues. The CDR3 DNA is TGTGCCAGCAGCCTGAACAGGAACACTGAAGCTTTCTTT. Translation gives CASSLNRNTEAFF.

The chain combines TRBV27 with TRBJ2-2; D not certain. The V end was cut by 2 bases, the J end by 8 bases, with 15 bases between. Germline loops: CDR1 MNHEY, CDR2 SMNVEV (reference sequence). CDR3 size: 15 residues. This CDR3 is CASSLSPTLTGELFF. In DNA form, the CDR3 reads TGTGCCAGCAGTTTAAGTCCCACCCTAACTGGGGAGCTGTTTTTT.

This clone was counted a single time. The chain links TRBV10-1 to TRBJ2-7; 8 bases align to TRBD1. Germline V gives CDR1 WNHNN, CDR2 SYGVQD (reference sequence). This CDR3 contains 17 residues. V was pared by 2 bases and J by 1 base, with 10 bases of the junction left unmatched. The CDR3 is CASSEGEDRVTSYEQYF. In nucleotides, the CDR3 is TGCGCCAGCAGTGAGGGGGAGGACAGGGTAACTTCCTACGAGCAGTACTTC.

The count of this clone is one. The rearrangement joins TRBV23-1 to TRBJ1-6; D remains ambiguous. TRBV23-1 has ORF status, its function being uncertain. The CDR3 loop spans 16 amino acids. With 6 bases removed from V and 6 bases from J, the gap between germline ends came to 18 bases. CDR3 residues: CASSLRTVWGNSPLHF. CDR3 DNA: TGCGCCAGCAGCCTACGGACGGTCTGGGGTAATTCACCCCTCCACTTT.

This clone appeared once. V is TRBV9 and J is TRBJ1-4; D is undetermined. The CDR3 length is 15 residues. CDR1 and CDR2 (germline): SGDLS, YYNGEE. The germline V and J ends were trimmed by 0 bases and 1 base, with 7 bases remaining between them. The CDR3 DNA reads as TGTGCCAGCAGCGTAGCCGGGAAAACTAATGAAAAACTGTTTTTT. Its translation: CASSVAGKTNEKLFF.

The CDR3 DNA sequence: TGTGCCAGCTCACCTCCGGGCAGGGGTAGGGGCGAGCAGTACTTC. Protein: CASSPPGRGRGEQYF. The chain is built from TRBV18 and TRBJ2-7, with a weak D call TRBD1 (6 bases). Germline CDR1 KGHSH, CDR2 LQKENI. V lost 3 bases, J lost 6 bases, and 18 bases lay in between. The CDR3 consists of 15 residues.

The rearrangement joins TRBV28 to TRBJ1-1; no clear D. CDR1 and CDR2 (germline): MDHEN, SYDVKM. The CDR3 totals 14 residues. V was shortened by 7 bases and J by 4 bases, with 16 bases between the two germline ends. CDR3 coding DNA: TGTGCCAGCACCGCCGGATGGGGTGGCACTGAAGCTTTCTTT. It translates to CASTAGWGGTEAFF.

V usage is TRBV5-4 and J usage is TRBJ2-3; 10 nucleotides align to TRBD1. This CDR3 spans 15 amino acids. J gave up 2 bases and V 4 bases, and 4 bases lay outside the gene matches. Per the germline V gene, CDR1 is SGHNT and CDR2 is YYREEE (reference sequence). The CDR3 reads CASSQTGGVTDTQYF. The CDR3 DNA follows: TGTGCCAGCAGCCAGACAGGGGGCGTCACAGATACGCAGTATTTT.

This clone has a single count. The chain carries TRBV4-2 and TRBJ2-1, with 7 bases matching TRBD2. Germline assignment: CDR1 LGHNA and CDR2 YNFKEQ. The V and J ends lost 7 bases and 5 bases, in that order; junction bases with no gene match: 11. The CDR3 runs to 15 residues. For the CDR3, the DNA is TGTGCCAGCAATGTTGGGGAGGGCCTCAACAATGAGCAGTTCTTC. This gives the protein CASNVGEGLNNEQFF.

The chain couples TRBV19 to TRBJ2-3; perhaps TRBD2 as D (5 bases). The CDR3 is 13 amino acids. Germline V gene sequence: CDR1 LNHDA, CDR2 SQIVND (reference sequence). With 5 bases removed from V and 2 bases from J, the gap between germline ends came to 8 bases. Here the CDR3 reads CASSWEYTDTQYF. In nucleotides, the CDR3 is TGTGCCAGTAGTTGGGAGTACACAGATACGCAGTATTTT.

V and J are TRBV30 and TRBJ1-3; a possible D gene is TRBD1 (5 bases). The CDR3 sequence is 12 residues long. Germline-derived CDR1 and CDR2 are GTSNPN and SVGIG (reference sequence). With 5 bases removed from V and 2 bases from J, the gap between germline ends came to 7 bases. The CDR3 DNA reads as TGTGCCTGGGGGACCGCTGGAAACACCATATATTTT. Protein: CAWGTAGNTIYF.

In DNA form, the CDR3 reads TGCGCCAGCAGCCAAGACAGGGGTACCTACAATGAGCAGTTCTTC. It encodes CASSQDRGTYNEQFF. The V gene is TRBV4-3, the J gene TRBJ2-1, with D possibly TRBD1 on 6 matching bases. Trimming removed 0 bases from V and 2 bases from J, with 8 bases in between. Germline V lookup: CDR1 LGHNA, CDR2 YSLEER. The length of the CDR3 is 15 residues.

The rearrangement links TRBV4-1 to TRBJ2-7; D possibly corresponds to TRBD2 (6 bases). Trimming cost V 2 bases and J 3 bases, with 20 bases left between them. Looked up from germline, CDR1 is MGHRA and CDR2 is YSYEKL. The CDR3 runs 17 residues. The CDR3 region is CASSQPNSGPRGYEQYF. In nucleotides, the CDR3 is TGCGCCAGCAGCCAACCGAATAGCGGCCCTCGGGGCTACGAGCAGTACTTC.